The 20 T cell receptor beta chains given below trace back to one sample, sequenced in a study of T-cell reconstitution after alpha-beta-depleted transplantation in children. Using unique molecular identifiers, the investigators prepared the TCRbeta library. TCRdb processed the PCR reads anew with MiXCR; each CDR3 protein has one entry. The sample records 100,000 to 120,000 distinct CDR3 sequences, about a tenth being singletons. Source: PBMCs from the stem cell graft donor, taken from the stem cell graft. The source of these receptors is a human donor who donated a stem cell graft to a child with acute lymphoblastic leukemia.

At least ten counts were recorded for this clonotype. This chain uses TRBV7-6 with TRBJ2-7; D is unresolved. This CDR3 is 13 amino acids long. Germline V gene sequence: CDR1 SGHVS, CDR2 FNYEAQ. Trimming shortened V by 5 bases and J by 6 bases, and 14 bases separated the two germline ends. For the CDR3, the DNA is TGTGCCAGCAGCACTGGACGGCTTAGCGAGCAGTACTTC. Translated, it gives CASSTGRLSEQYF.

This clonotype was found many times. The chain has TRBV6-2 or TRBV6-3 and TRBJ2-7; TRBD1 or TRBD2 may be the D gene (5 bases each). V was clipped by 0 bases and J by 4 bases, with 13 bases between them. The CDR3 sequence is 15 residues long. Germline assignment: CDR1 MNHEY and CDR2 SVGEGT. CDR3 coding DNA: TGTGCCAGCAGTTACTCCGCAGGGAGCCGTTACGAGCAGTACTTC. Amino acids: CASSYSAGSRYEQYF.

This clonotype was seen repeatedly, ten times or more. This chain connects TRBV6-5 to TRBJ1-1, with 7 bases fitting TRBD1. CDR1 MNHEY and CDR2 SVGAGI come from the germline V gene. J was trimmed by 5 bases and V by 5 bases; bases with no gene match: 8. The CDR3 length is 14 residues. CDR3 in amino acids: CASSTQGGRTEAFF. CDR3 in DNA: TGTGCCAGCAGTACTCAGGGGGGGAGGACTGAAGCTTTCTTT.

This clonotype was counted at least ten times. The chain has TRBV20-1 and TRBJ2-7, with a weak D call TRBD2 (6 bases). The V gene lost 0 bases and the J gene lost 4 bases, with 13 bases spanning the gap. The CDR3 has 14 amino acids. From germline, CDR1 is DFQATT and CDR2 SNEGSKA (reference sequence). This chain's CDR3 is CSARDRASAYEQYF. The CDR3 DNA reads as TGCAGTGCTAGAGATCGGGCTAGCGCGTACGAGCAGTACTTC.

This clonotype was detected a few times. It may be a read error: a sequence one base away is much more abundant. No conserved phenylalanine or tryptophan ends this CDR3, so it is likely a read error. The chain couples TRBV9 to TRBJ2-7; D is tentatively TRBD1 or TRBD2 (6 bases each). Trimming removed 0 bases at V and 6 bases at J, with 16 bases between. The CDR3 runs to 15 residues. CDR1 and CDR2 (germline): SGDLS, YYNGEE. CDR3 sequence reads: CASSVAGGGDGEQYS. CDR3 DNA: TGTGCCAGCAGCGTAGCTGGAGGGGGAGACGGCGAGCAGTACTCC.

The V call is TRBV20-1, the J call TRBJ1-2, with 7 bases aligning to TRBD1. The CDR3 contains 15 residues. Germline trimming cut 3 bases from V and 4 bases from J; bases unmatched to any gene: 11. Germline V gene lookup returns CDR1 DFQATT and CDR2 SNEGSKA (reference sequence). The CDR3 DNA reads as TGCAGTGCTAGTTCGAACGGACAGGTCTTCTATGGCTACACCTTC. Protein: CSASSNGQVFYGYTF.

Within the sample, this clonotype is medium-sized. This chain connects TRBV6-5 to TRBJ1-5; no definite D call. The CDR3 runs to 14 residues. Trimming removed 0 bases from V and 9 bases from J, with 12 bases in between. Germline loops: CDR1 MNHEY, CDR2 SVGAGI. This CDR3 is CASSYSWGAVPQHF. The CDR3 DNA reads TGTGCCAGCAGTTACTCGTGGGGAGCGGTGCCCCAGCATTTT.

This clonotype was seen a single time. This may come from a read error, since a much larger clone is one base off. The gene calls are TRBV20-1 and TRBJ1-1; D gene ambiguous. Germline V CDR1 and CDR2: DFQATT, SNEGSKA (reference sequence). CDR3 length: 14 residues. This CDR3 is CSALETIMNTKAFF. For the CDR3, the DNA is TGCAGTGCTCTGGAAACAATTATGAACACTAAAGCTTTCTTT.

This clonotype was found many times. The rearrangement links TRBV5-1 to TRBJ1-6; 7 bases agree with TRBD1. The CDR3 loop spans 16 amino acids. From germline, CDR1 is SGHRS and CDR2 YFSETQ. Germline trimming cut 1 base from V and 6 bases from J; bases unmatched to any gene: 7. The chain's CDR3 is CASSLFRGMGNSPLHF. The DNA for the CDR3 is TGCGCCAGCAGCTTGTTCAGGGGGATGGGTAATTCACCCCTCCACTTT.

Comments on this clonotype: A much larger clone lies one base from this, so it may be a read error. The rearrangement links TRBV3-1 to TRBJ2-1; TRBD2 matches at 12 bases. The CDR3 length is 14 residues. V lost 4 bases and J lost 13; bases outside the gene matches: 8. In germline, CDR1 is LGHDT, CDR2 YNNKEL (reference sequence). The DNA for the CDR3 is TGTGCCAGCAGCCCATCGACTAGCGGGAGAGACCAGTTCTTC. Protein product: CASSPSTSGRDQFF.

This clonotype was recorded many times. The genes are TRBV11-2 and TRBJ1-2; 8 bases map to TRBD1. The CDR3 totals 13 residues. Germline CDR1 and CDR2: SGHAT and FQNNGV. Unmatched junction bases numbered 8, after V lost 7 bases and J lost 7 bases. The CDR3 DNA follows: TGTGCCAGCACCTCAGACAGGGGAGTTGGCTACACCTTC. This gives the protein CASTSDRGVGYTF. The full variable domain, completed using reference TRBV11-2 and TRBJ1-2, is EAGVAQSPRYKIIEKRQSVAFWCNPISGHATLYWYQQILGQGPKLLIQFQNNGVVDDSQLPKDRFSAERLKGVDSTLKIQPAKLEDSAVYLCASTSDRGVGYTFGSGTRLTVV.

This clonotype was counted ten times or more. The chain combines TRBV7-2 with TRBJ2-7, with 10 bases fitting TRBD2. J gave up 5 bases and V 7 bases, and 8 bases lay outside the gene matches. This CDR3 has 14 amino acids. The germline V gene encodes CDR1 SGHTA and CDR2 FQGNSA. CDR3 protein: CASTFFLAGDEQYF. The CDR3 DNA reads TGTGCCAGCACCTTTTTCCTAGCGGGAGACGAGCAGTACTTC.

This clonotype was found many times. The chain is built from TRBV20-1 and TRBJ2-7, with 9 nucleotides matching TRBD2. The CDR3 is made up of 17 amino acids. The J segment lost 3 bases and the V segment lost 6 bases, leaving 18 bases of the junction unmatched. The V gene's germline CDR1 is DFQATT and CDR2 SNEGSKA (reference sequence). This CDR3 is CSAPRGSGGAGIYEQYF. For the CDR3, the DNA is TGCAGTGCCCCCCGGGGTAGCGGGGGAGCCGGAATCTACGAGCAGTACTTC.

This clonotype was observed at least ten times. The genes are TRBV5-1 and TRBJ2-1; weak D call: TRBD2 (7 bases). Germline CDR1 is SGHRS and CDR2 is YFSETQ. Deletions cut 4 bases from V and 6 bases from J, with 17 bases between. The CDR3 is 15 residues long. In DNA form, the CDR3 reads TGCGCCAGCAGCGGTGGATGGGGGGGCCCCAATGAGCAGTTCTTC. The encoded protein is CASSGGWGGPNEQFF.

This clonotype has at least ten counts. The J gene is TRBJ1-2, the V gene TRBV2; 10 bases are a match to TRBD1. The germline V gene has CDR1 SNHLY and CDR2 FYNNEI. V lost 4 bases, J lost 4 bases, and 3 bases stayed unmatched. The CDR3 is 14 amino acids. The CDR3 DNA follows: TGTGCCAGCAGTGCAGGGACAGGGGTCTATGGCTACACCTTC. Its protein product is CASSAGTGVYGYTF.

Ten or more counts support this clonotype. J is TRBJ2-3 and V is TRBV7-9; no definite D call. Trimming stripped 4 bases from V and 5 bases from J, with 13 bases between. The CDR3 spans 14 residues. Germline lookup yields CDR1 SEHNR and CDR2 FQNEAQ (reference sequence). The CDR3 loop is CASSSPVGGDTQYF. Here the CDR3 DNA reads TGTGCCAGCAGCTCCCCGGTAGGTGGAGATACGCAGTATTTT.

This clonotype was seen many times. The rearrangement joins TRBV7-6 to TRBJ2-1; D uncertain. The CDR3 has 13 amino acids. CDR1 and CDR2 (germline): SGHVS, FNYEAQ. The V and J ends lost 1 base and 10 bases respectively, with 11 bases between them. For the CDR3, the DNA is TGTGCCAGCAGCTTAGATCTTAGTGGGGAGCAGTTCTTC. It encodes CASSLDLSGEQFF.

This clonotype was detected many times. The V and J genes are TRBV27 and TRBJ2-7; D gene ambiguous. V lost 4 bases and J lost 2, with 12 bases in between. CDR3 length: 14 residues. CDR1 is MNHEY, CDR2 SMNVEV, per germline (reference sequence). The CDR3 region is CASSSPYTAYEQYF. The CDR3, as DNA: TGTGCCAGCAGTTCCCCCTACACCGCCTACGAGCAGTACTTC.

This clonotype was seen at least ten times. The rearrangement links TRBV20-1 to TRBJ1-2; the D is unclear. CDR1 is DFQATT and CDR2 is SNEGSKA in the germline V gene (reference sequence). V shed 7 bases and J shed 6 bases, with 15 bases lying between them. The CDR3 has 12 residues. The CDR3 protein is CSVETGPHGYTF. The DNA of the CDR3 is TGCAGTGTCGAGACTGGTCCTCATGGCTACACCTTC.

The table lists this clonotype with many counts. J is TRBJ2-3 and V is TRBV11-2; D is ambiguous. The CDR3 runs to 15 residues. Germline V lookup: CDR1 SGHAT, CDR2 FQNNGV. V lost 5 bases and J 0 bases, leaving 12 bases between the germline ends. The CDR3 region has the DNA TGTGCCAGCAGCCCCGGACGGACGAGCACAGATACGCAGTATTTT. Translation: CASSPGRTSTDTQYF. The full variable domain, its missing parts supplied by reference TRBV11-2 and TRBJ2-3, is EAGVAQSPRYKIIEKRQSVAFWCNPISGHATLYWYQQILGQGPKLLIQFQNNGVVDDSQLPKDRFSAERLKGVDSTLKIQPAKLEDSAVYLCASSPGRTSTDTQYFGPGTRLTVL.